Presented here are 24 T cell receptor beta chains from one specimen sequenced in a study of vaccination and CD4 T cells after COVID-19. Researchers used the Oncomine TCR Beta short-read assay to sequence DNA from cultured CD4+ T cells. TCRdb re-called the PCR reads through MiXCR, storing one row per CDR3 protein. The data contain 12,000 to 15,000 distinct CDR3 sequences, around 53% of them singletons. Indicated treatment: approximately 9-day PBMC culture with coronavirus spike peptide pools or control peptides (ViraFEST assay). Their antigens are not known. Sequencing was done on a sample of CD4+ T cells from blood, cultured in vitro. The receptors shown here come from a human donor who had recovered from COVID-19.

The V and J genes are TRBV7-2 and TRBJ1-2; D ambiguous. The CDR3 sequence is 13 residues long. Germline V gives CDR1 SGHTA, CDR2 FQGNSA. Trimming took off 2 bases at V and 10 bases at J, with 14 bases between the two ends. As DNA, the CDR3 is TGTGCCAGCAGCTTATCATTTCAGGCGCCCTACACCTTC. Its protein product is CASSLSFQAPYTF.

The genes are TRBV5-4 and TRBJ2-1, with D unclear. Germline-derived CDR1 and CDR2 are SGHNT and YYREEE (reference sequence). Trimming cost V 3 bases and J 11 bases, with 18 bases left between them. This CDR3 is 14 amino acids long. The CDR3, as DNA: TGTGCCAGCAGCTATCCCTTCCTCGGAAATAAGCAGTTCTTC. Its translation is CASSYPFLGNKQFF.

This chain uses TRBV12-3 or TRBV12-4 with TRBJ2-1; D gene ambiguous. V lost 1 base and J 12 bases, leaving 13 bases between the germline ends. This CDR3 comprises 13 residues. CDR3 coding DNA: TGTGCCAGCAGTTTAGTCGTTAGGACCCTGCAGTTCTTC. The encoded protein is CASSLVVRTLQFF.

V and J are TRBV7-2 and TRBJ2-5; 7 bases map to TRBD2. J lost 2 bases, V lost 3 bases, and 6 bases had no gene match. The germline CDR1 and CDR2 sequences are SGHTA and FQGNSA. This CDR3 comprises 15 residues. The CDR3 DNA reads as TGTGCCAGCAGCTTCCTAGCGGAAGGACAAGAGACCCAGTACTTC. It yields the protein CASSFLAEGQETQYF.

The table lists this clonotype with a few counts. This chain uses TRBV30 with TRBJ1-1; no clear D. V lost 3 bases, J lost 0 bases, and 8 bases lay in between. This CDR3 contains 13 residues. The germline V gene has CDR1 GTSNPN and CDR2 SVGIG (reference sequence). The CDR3 DNA reads as TGTGCCTGGAGGGACCAAATGAACACTGAAGCTTTCTTT. Residues: CAWRDQMNTEAFF.

The chain joins TRBV20-1 to TRBJ1-2; a weak D match, TRBD1 (5 bases). The CDR3 is 12 amino acids. V lost 3 bases to trimming and J lost 6 bases, with 11 bases between them. Per the germline V gene, CDR1 is DFQATT and CDR2 is SNEGSKA (reference sequence). The DNA of the CDR3 is TGCAGTGCTAGTCGAGGGGATAATGGCTACACCTTC. This encodes CSASRGDNGYTF.

This clonotype was counted between two and nine times. This rearrangement joins TRBV30 to TRBJ1-6; D is possibly TRBD1 (6 bases). CDR1 GTSNPN and CDR2 SVGIG come from the germline V gene (reference sequence). The CDR3 contains 13 residues. Trimming removed 1 base from V and 8 bases from J, with 9 bases in between. The CDR3 loop reads CAWSGRGHSPLHF. The CDR3 DNA reads TGTGCCTGGAGTGGCAGGGGACATTCACCCCTCCACTTT.

The J gene is TRBJ1-1, the V gene TRBV3-1, with TRBD1 matching over 7 bases. Germline-derived CDR1 and CDR2 are LGHDT and YNNKEL (reference sequence). The CDR3 sequence is 15 residues long. V lost 1 base to trimming and J lost 3 bases; unmatched junction nucleotides: 5. CDR3 protein: CASSQVPGGHTEAFF. CDR3 nucleotides: TGTGCCAGCAGCCAAGTGCCAGGGGGGCACACTGAAGCTTTCTTT.

This clonotype showed up just a few times. The chain couples TRBV19 to TRBJ1-6; D ambiguous. The V and J ends lost 6 bases and 7 bases respectively, with 7 bases between them. Germline V gives CDR1 LNHDA, CDR2 SQIVND (reference sequence). The CDR3 runs 12 residues. DNA of the CDR3: TGTGCCAGTAGACAGCAAAATTCACCCCTCCACTTT. Its protein product is CASRQQNSPLHF. Full variable domain (rest looked up from reference TRBV19 and TRBJ1-6): DGGITQSPKYLFRKEGQNVTLSCEQNLNHDAMYWYRQDPGQGLRLIYYSQIVNDFQKGDIAEGYSVSREKKESFPLTVTSAQKNPTAFYLCASRQQNSPLHFGNGTRLTVT.

The rearrangement uses TRBV30 and TRBJ1-5; D is ambiguous. Germline CDR1 reads GTSNPN; CDR2 reads SVGIG (reference sequence). Between the trimmed V and J ends, which lost 0 bases and 6 bases, there was a span of 9 bases. The CDR3 consists of 13 residues. CDR3 in amino acids: CAWSVLIGQPQHF. The CDR3 region has the DNA TGTGCCTGGAGTGTACTGATAGGTCAGCCCCAGCATTTT. Looking up the rest from reference TRBV30 and TRBJ1-5 gives the full variable domain: SQTIHQWPATLVQPVGSPLSLECTVEGTSNPNLYWYRQAAGRGLQLLFYSVGIGQISSEVPQNLSASRPQDRQFILSSKKLLLSDSGFYLCAWSVLIGQPQHFGDGTRLSIL.

This clonotype was recorded only once. The chain employs TRBV28 and TRBJ1-4, with unresolved D. V was shortened by 6 bases and J by 7 bases, with 15 bases between the two germline ends. In germline, CDR1 is MDHEN, CDR2 SYDVKM. The CDR3 is 14 amino acids. This CDR3 is CASSDIVPTEKLFF. The CDR3 nucleotides read TGTGCCAGCAGCGACATCGTACCTACTGAAAAACTGTTTTTT.

The chain uses TRBV28 and TRBJ1-2; TRBD1 is a possible D gene (5 bases). This CDR3 contains 14 residues. Germline V gene data show CDR1 as MDHEN and CDR2 as SYDVKM. The V end was cut by 10 bases, the J end by 3 bases, with 18 bases between. DNA for the CDR3: TGTGCCAACTCCCGGGATGGGGCGGACTATGGCTACACCTTC. This translates into CANSRDGADYGYTF.

The chain's CDR3 is CASSYVPSNTEAFF. CDR3 sequence (DNA): TGTGCCAGCAGTTACGTTCCATCGAACACTGAAGCTTTCTTT. The chain recombines TRBV6-5 with TRBJ1-1, with D unresolved. V was cut by 2 bases and J by 1 base, with 8 bases left in between. Germline-derived CDR1 and CDR2 are MNHEY and SVGAGI. This CDR3 is built from 14 residues.

This clonotype was counted once. This chain links TRBV6-5 with TRBJ2-7; tentative D call: TRBD1 (6 bases). The CDR3 spans 18 residues. Germline CDR1 is MNHEY and CDR2 is SVGAGI. V was cut by 1 base and J by 2 bases, with 21 bases left in between. CDR3 sequence: CASSYYPQGINRAYEQYF. In DNA form, the CDR3 reads TGTGCCAGCAGTTACTATCCACAGGGAATTAATAGAGCCTACGAGCAGTACTTC.

This clonotype was observed a few times. The rearrangement links TRBV27 to TRBJ2-7; tentative D call: TRBD2 (5 bases). This CDR3 contains 14 residues. Trimming left V 3 bases short and J 5 bases short, with 14 bases between. Germline lookup yields CDR1 MNHEY and CDR2 SMNVEV (reference sequence). CDR3 DNA: TGTGCCAGCAGTTTCGGGATCTCAGTCAACGAGCAGTACTTC. Translation: CASSFGISVNEQYF.

The count of this clonotype is one. This chain joins TRBV20-1 and TRBJ2-7, with D perhaps TRBD1 (6 bases). This CDR3 is 13 amino acids long. Trimming removed 6 bases at V and 3 bases at J, with 15 bases between. Germline V lookup: CDR1 DFQATT, CDR2 SNEGSKA (reference sequence). The CDR3: CSAIRSGVYEQYF. The DNA of the CDR3 is TGCAGTGCCATACGCTCAGGGGTCTACGAGCAGTACTTC.

This clonotype was counted between two and nine times. V usage is TRBV6-2 or TRBV6-3 and J usage is TRBJ1-5, with TRBD1 matching over 10 bases. The CDR3 is 18 amino acids. CDR1 and CDR2 (germline): MNHEY, SVGEGT. V lost 1 base to trimming and J lost 3 bases; unmatched junction nucleotides: 9. CDR3: CASSYFNRGQGFNQPQHF. The CDR3 region has the DNA TGTGCCAGCAGTTACTTTAACAGGGGACAGGGGTTCAATCAGCCCCAGCATTTT.

This rearrangement joins TRBV6-1 to TRBJ2-3; the match to TRBD2 covers 7 bases. CDR1 is MNHNS and CDR2 is SASEGT in the germline V gene. CDR3 length equals 14 residues. The V gene end was trimmed by 2 bases and the J gene end by 4 bases; junction bases not matched to a gene: 3. DNA for the CDR3: TGTGCCAGCAGTGAACTTCTAGCGGCAGATACGCAGTATTTT. Protein product: CASSELLAADTQYF.

The rearrangement joins TRBV5-5 to TRBJ1-2; TRBD1 is a possible D gene (5 bases). This CDR3 has 16 residues. Germline-derived CDR1 and CDR2 are SGHKS and YYEKEE (reference sequence). The V and J ends lost 2 bases and 4 bases respectively, with 18 bases between them. DNA of the CDR3: TGTGCCAGCAGCTTTCTATTTACTGGGGCAGCCTATGGCTACACCTTC. Its protein product is CASSFLFTGAAYGYTF.

This clonotype was recorded only once. The rearrangement joins TRBV19 to TRBJ1-3, with TRBD1 identical over 9 bases. CDR1 is LNHDA, CDR2 SQIVND, per germline (reference sequence). Trimming cost V 7 bases and J 6 bases; bases outside gene matches: 13. The CDR3 loop spans 16 amino acids. The CDR3 nucleotides read TGTGCCAGTATGGGGTTATACAGGGGGCGCGTAAACACCATATATTTT. As protein: CASMGLYRGRVNTIYF.

V and J are TRBV20-1 and TRBJ2-1, with D maybe TRBD2 (6 bases). The J call is in doubt because the DNA end fits TRBJ2-7 better. The CDR3 runs 14 residues. Looked up from germline, CDR1 is DFQATT and CDR2 is SNEGSKA (reference sequence). In DNA, the CDR3 is TGCAGTGTTCAAACCCCGGGACTCTCCTACGAGCAGTACTTC. It codes for CSVQTPGLSYEQYF.

The chain links TRBV7-2 to TRBJ1-2; TRBD1 matches 7 bases. V trimming: 5 bases; J trimming: 6 bases; junction bases outside the gene matches: 9. Germline lookup yields CDR1 SGHTA and CDR2 FQGNSA. The CDR3 runs 14 residues. The CDR3 DNA is TGTGCCAGCAGCGAACCGACAGGGTCAAATGGCTACACCTTC. Protein sequence: CASSEPTGSNGYTF.

V is TRBV7-9 and J is TRBJ1-5; TRBD1 might be the D (6 bases). Germline V CDR1 and CDR2: SEHNR, FQNEAQ (reference sequence). The CDR3 is 14 residues long. V lost 1 base and J lost 6, with 10 bases in between. The DNA of the CDR3 is TGTGCCAGCAGCTTAGAAGGACAGATTCAGCCCCAGCATTTT. Its protein product is CASSLEGQIQPQHF.

The chain links TRBV6-1 to TRBJ2-2, with 8 nucleotides matching TRBD1. Trimming cost V 6 bases and J 3 bases; bases outside gene matches: 6. This CDR3 is 15 amino acids long. Germline CDR1 reads MNHNS; CDR2 reads SASEGT. DNA of the CDR3: TGTGCCAGCAGACAACAGGGGGGAGACACCGGGGAGCTGTTTTTT. Its translation: CASRQQGGDTGELFF.